This record looks at one TCR beta chain sequence and its context. Its antigen is still unknown. This sample is part of a study of T cells in Graves' hyperthyroidism and ophthalmopathy. Notes on the study in general: Ophthalmopathy was identified by the model a median around 6.3 months ahead of onset. Blood samples included most of the expanded thyroid clonotypes exceeding 0.001.

Disease duration was under 3 months in the ophthalmopathy patients, who also had a Clinical Activity Score of at least 3 and a NOSPECS grade of at least 4. The PBMCs studied were ones that came from 8 to 10 ml fresh peripheral blood. Regions amplified from RNA transcripts were the TCR beta CDR3 regions. The TCR CDR3 was amplified in a first-round RT-PCR using the HTBI primer set. MiXCR, applied by TCRdb to the multiplex PCR reads, yields one record per CDR3 protein. This sample has around 600,000 distinct CDR3 sequences; approximately 15% occur once, and the top ten carry roughly 7.7%. Trimming shortened V by 8 bases and J by 4 bases, and 25 bases separated the two germline ends. Germline assignment: CDR1 MNHGY and CDR2 SVAAGI. The length of the CDR3 is 17 residues.

Material: blood. This chain links TRBV6-9 with TRBJ2-3; tentatively, D is TRBD2 (6 bases). The TCR was taken from a woman younger than 30 with Graves' ophthalmopathy. This chain's CDR3 is CASGFPGDGSSPDTQYF. The DNA for the CDR3 is TGTGCCAGCGGTTTCCCTGGGGACGGGAGTAGCCCAGATACGCAGTATTTT.